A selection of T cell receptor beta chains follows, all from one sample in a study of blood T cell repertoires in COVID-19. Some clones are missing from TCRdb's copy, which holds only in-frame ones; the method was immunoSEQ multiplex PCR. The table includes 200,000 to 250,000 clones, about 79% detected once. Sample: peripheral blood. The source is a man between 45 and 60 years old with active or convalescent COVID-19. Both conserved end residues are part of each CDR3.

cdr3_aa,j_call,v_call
CASSLSQGVHEQYF,TRBJ2-7,TRBV5-1
CASSAEAYVYGYTF,TRBJ1-2,TRBV2
CASSSVRERYNEQFF,TRBJ2-1,TRBV11-2
CASSLLRTSGSYEQYF,TRBJ2-7,TRBV21-1
CASSHQGGGYTF,TRBJ1-2,TRBV7-8
CAISPNRDTEREAFF,TRBJ1-1,TRBV10-3
CASSLRRGDQPQHF,TRBJ1-5,TRBV28
CAWSSGQPQGTDTQYF,TRBJ2-3,TRBV30
CASSLSLGEGNTIYF,TRBJ1-3,TRBV5-4
CASTELAASYTEAFF,TRBJ1-1,TRBV2
CASSLSGSGNGNQPQHF,TRBJ1-5,TRBV27
CASSVAGTSGRATDTQYF,TRBJ2-3,TRBV9
CASSLAVGRLNTEAFF,TRBJ1-1,TRBV5-1
CAIRPTGGNGYGYTF,TRBJ1-2,TRBV10-3
CASSLLQGDTEAFF,TRBJ1-1,TRBV5-1
CASSLPATGETQYF,TRBJ2-5,TRBV28
CASSLVGGVISYNSPLHF,TRBJ1-6,TRBV11-2
CASSFPGLGTYNEQFF,TRBJ2-1,TRBV7-9
CASSAGTSSFPSYNEQFF,TRBJ2-1,TRBV9
CASSQDLIGTTGNTIYF,TRBJ1-3,TRBV4-3
CASSQDWDSTQYF,TRBJ2-3,TRBV3-1/TRBV3-2
CASSPTAGTNEKLFF,TRBJ1-4,TRBV18
CATEDRGRSTGELFF,TRBJ2-2,TRBV19
CAREKDRGTEKLFF,TRBJ1-4,TRBV2
CASSPGGGNEKLFF,TRBJ1-4,TRBV5-1
CASSPGQGQETQYF,TRBJ2-5,TRBV7-9
CASSQDPPLPLHF,TRBJ1-6,TRBV4-1
CASSLEGGSGANVLTF,TRBJ2-6,TRBV7-2
CASSRDRVSNSPLHF,TRBJ1-6,TRBV5-4
CASSPSGERETGEQFF,TRBJ2-1,TRBV28
CASSTAGGRADTQYF,TRBJ2-3,TRBV7-9
CASRPGLAGAGEQYF,TRBJ2-7,TRBV4-1
CASSPVDRGGSKNIQYF,TRBJ2-4,TRBV11-2
CASSFVGGNSYNEQFF,TRBJ2-1,TRBV7-9
CASSFLRQGEQFF,TRBJ2-1,TRBV27
CASSTGAGYEGQYF,TRBJ2-7,TRBV27
CASSDSKLEGGDTQYF,TRBJ2-3,TRBV6-4
CASSQDPGQINSPLHF,TRBJ1-6,TRBV4-1
CASSYVWASGPSYEQYF,TRBJ2-7,TRBV6-2/TRBV6-3
CASSFGGPNSPLHF,TRBJ1-6,TRBV11-3
CASSSSHKGGGGYTF,TRBJ1-2,TRBV28
CSASGGEGQPQHF,TRBJ1-5,TRBV20-1
CASSELAGSYNEQFF,TRBJ2-1,TRBV2
CASSLDSNSPLHF,TRBJ1-6,TRBV5-1
CASSLFGRGQGNAAFF,TRBJ1-1,TRBV7-2
CASSPTGGYTGDTQYF,TRBJ2-3,TRBV11-2
CASSLGAQETQYF,TRBJ2-5,TRBV5-1
CASSTRQGYYGYTF,TRBJ1-2,TRBV6-5
CASSYYYRGRRDTQYF,TRBJ2-3,TRBV5-4
CATSRVRPGGTGELFF,TRBJ2-2,TRBV15